This T cell receptor (beta chain) was observed in a study of shared clonotypes between healthy human individuals. Findings and caveats of the study: Clonotype sharing levels among donors were expected to vary with sequencing depth.

Splitting of each subset's genomic DNA was done evenly across several immunoSEQ plates. Sorted subsets were amplified in replicate PCRs using 200 to 250 ng DNA, about 30,000 T cell genomes. TCRdb's copy holds only in-frame clones and misses some; the assay was immunoSEQ multiplex PCR. The sample lists around 2,000,000 clones; roughly 91% were seen once. CD45RO-negative CD8 cells positively selected for CCR7 made up the naive population, which excluded terminally differentiated effector memory CD45RA+ cells. The V end was cut by 2 bases, the J end by 2 bases, with 12 bases between. Germline-derived CDR1 and CDR2 are MNHEY and SVGAGI. This CDR3 region has 16 residues. This clone occurred once. Its antigen remains unknown.

The rearrangement joins TRBV6-5 to TRBJ2-2; D unclear. Material: naive CD8+ T cells from PBMCs. This TCR was sampled from a man aged 18 to 35 in good health. Some clones in this sample may be carry-over from other donors' samples. The CDR3 protein is CASSYHWVLNTGELFF. The CDR3 DNA reads TGTGCCAGCAGTTACCACTGGGTTCTTAACACCGGGGAGCTGTTTTTT.